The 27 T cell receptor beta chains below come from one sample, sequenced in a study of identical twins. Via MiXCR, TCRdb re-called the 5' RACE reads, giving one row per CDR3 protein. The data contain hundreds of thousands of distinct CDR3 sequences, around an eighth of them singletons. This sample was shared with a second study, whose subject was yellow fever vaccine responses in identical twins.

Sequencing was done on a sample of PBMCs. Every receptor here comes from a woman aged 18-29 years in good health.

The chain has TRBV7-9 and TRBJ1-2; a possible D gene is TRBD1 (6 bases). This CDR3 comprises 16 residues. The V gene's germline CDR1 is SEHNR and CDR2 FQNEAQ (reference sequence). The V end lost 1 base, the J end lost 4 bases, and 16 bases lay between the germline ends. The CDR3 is CASSLGGRQDLYGYTF. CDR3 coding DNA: TGTGCCAGCAGCTTAGGTGGGAGACAGGACCTCTATGGCTACACCTTC.

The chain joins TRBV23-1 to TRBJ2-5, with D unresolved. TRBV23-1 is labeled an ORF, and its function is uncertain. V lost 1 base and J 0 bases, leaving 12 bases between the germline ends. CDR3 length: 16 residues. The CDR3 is CASSQCRHRYQETQYF. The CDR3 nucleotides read TGCGCCAGCAGTCAATGCCGACACCGGTACCAAGAGACCCAGTACTTC.

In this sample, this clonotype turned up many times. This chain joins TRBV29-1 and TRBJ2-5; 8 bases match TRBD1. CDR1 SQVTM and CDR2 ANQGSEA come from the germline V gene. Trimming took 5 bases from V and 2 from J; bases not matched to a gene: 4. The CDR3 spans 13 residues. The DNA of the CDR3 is TGCAGCGTTAACAGGGGGGTTCAAGAGACCCAGTACTTC. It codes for CSVNRGVQETQYF.

This CDR3 is CASSLAVAGYNEQFF. The CDR3 DNA reads as TGCGCCAGCAGCTTGGCAGTAGCGGGGTACAATGAGCAGTTCTTC. The chain is built from TRBV5-1 and TRBJ2-1, with 8 bases matching TRBD2. CDR3 length: 15 residues. Germline V gene lookup returns CDR1 SGHRS and CDR2 YFSETQ. The trim removed 0 bases at V and 4 bases at J, leaving 3 bases unmatched.

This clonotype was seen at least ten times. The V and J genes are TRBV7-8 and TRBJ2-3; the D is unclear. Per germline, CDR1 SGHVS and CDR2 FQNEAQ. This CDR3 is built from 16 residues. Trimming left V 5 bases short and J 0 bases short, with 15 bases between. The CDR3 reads CASSRGGFPSTDTQYF. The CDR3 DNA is TGTGCCAGCAGCCGTGGCGGATTCCCTAGCACAGATACGCAGTATTTT.

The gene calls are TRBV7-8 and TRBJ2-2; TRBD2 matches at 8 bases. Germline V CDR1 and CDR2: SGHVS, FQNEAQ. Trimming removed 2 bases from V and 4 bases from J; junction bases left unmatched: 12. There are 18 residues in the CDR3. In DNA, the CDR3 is TGTGCCAGCAGCTTACGAGCGGGGGAGATCTCGGGCACCGGGGAGCTGTTTTTT. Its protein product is CASSLRAGEISGTGELFF.

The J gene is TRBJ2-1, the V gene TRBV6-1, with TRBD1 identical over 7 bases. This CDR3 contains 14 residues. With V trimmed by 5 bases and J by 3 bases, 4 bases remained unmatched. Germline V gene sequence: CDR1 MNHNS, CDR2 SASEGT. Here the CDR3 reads CASSLQGNYNEQFF. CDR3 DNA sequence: TGTGCCAGCAGTTTACAGGGGAACTACAATGAGCAGTTCTTC.

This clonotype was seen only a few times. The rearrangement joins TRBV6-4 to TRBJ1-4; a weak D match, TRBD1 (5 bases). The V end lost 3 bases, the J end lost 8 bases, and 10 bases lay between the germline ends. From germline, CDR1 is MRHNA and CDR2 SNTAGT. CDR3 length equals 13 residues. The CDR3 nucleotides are TGTGCCAGCAGTGAGGGGAGGGGCGAAAAACTGTTTTTT. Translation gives CASSEGRGEKLFF.

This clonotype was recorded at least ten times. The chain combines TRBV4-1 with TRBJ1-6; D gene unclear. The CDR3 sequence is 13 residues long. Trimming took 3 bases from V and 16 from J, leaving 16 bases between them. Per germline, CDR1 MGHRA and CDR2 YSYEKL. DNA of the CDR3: TGCGCCAGCAGCCAGTCGGACCTCATCACGCTCCACTTT. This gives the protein CASSQSDLITLHF.

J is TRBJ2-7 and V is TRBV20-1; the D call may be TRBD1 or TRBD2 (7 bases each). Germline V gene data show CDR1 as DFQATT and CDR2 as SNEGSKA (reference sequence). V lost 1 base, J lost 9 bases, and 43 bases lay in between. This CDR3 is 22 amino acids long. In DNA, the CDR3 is TGCAGTGCTAGAGTTGGTGGGACAGAAAAATTAAGTTCTAGCGGTACCTTTTGGGGGCAGTACTTC. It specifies CSARVGGTEKLSSSGTFWGQYF.

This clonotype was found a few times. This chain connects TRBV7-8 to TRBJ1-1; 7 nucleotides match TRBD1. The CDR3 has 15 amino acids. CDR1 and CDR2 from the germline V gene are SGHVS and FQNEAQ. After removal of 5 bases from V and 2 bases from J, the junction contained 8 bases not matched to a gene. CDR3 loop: CASSNRDRVNTEAFF. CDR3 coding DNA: TGTGCCAGCAGCAACCGGGACAGAGTCAACACTGAAGCTTTCTTT. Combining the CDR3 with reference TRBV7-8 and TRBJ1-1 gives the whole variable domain GAGVSQSPRYKVAKRGQDVALRCDPISGHVSLFWYQQALGQGPEFLTYFQNEAQLDKSGLPSDRFFAERPEGSVSTLKIQRTQQEDSAVYLCASSNRDRVNTEAFFGQGTRLTVV.

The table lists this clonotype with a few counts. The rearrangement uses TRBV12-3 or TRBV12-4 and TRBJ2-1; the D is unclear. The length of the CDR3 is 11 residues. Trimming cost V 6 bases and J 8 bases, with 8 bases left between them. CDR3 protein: CASSDWDEQFF. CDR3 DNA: TGTGCCAGCAGCGACTGGGATGAGCAGTTCTTC.

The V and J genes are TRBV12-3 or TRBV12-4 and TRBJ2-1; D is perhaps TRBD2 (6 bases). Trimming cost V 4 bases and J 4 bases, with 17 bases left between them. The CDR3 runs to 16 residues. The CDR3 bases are TGTGCCAGCAGTTCTTCCCTTCCGGGACTTTACAATGAGCAGTTCTTC. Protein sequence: CASSSSLPGLYNEQFF.

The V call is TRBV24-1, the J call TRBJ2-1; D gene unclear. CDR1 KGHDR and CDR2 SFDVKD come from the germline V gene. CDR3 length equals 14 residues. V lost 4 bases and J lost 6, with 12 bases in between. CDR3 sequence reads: CATSDRLKGNEQFF. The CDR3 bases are TGTGCCACCAGTGACAGACTGAAAGGCAATGAGCAGTTCTTC.

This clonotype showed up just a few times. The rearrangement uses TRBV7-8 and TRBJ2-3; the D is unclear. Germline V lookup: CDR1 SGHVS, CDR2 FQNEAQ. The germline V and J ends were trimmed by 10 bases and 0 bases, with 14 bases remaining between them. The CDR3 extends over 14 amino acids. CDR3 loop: CATGAQASTDTQYF. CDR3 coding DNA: TGTGCCACCGGAGCCCAGGCTAGCACAGATACGCAGTATTTT.

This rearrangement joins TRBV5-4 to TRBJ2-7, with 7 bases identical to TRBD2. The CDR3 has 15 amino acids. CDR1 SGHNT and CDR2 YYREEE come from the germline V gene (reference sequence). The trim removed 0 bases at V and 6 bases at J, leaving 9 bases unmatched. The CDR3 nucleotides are TGTGCCAGCAGCTTGGTCGGCGGGAGTCGGGGCGAGCAGTACTTC. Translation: CASSLVGGSRGEQYF.

Written as DNA, the CDR3 is TGTGCCAGTACATCGACAGGCTTGGGCACTGAAGCTTTCTTT. It codes for CASTSTGLGTEAFF. This rearrangement joins TRBV19 to TRBJ1-1; D may be TRBD1 (6 bases). Germline CDR1 reads LNHDA; CDR2 reads SQIVND (reference sequence). This CDR3 contains 14 residues. Trimming left V 7 bases short and J 4 bases short, with 16 bases between.

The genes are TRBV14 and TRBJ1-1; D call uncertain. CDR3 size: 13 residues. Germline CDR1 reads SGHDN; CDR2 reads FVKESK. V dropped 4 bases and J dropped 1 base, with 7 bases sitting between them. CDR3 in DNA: TGTGCCAGCAGCCGAAGTAAGAACACTGAAGCTTTCTTT. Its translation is CASSRSKNTEAFF.

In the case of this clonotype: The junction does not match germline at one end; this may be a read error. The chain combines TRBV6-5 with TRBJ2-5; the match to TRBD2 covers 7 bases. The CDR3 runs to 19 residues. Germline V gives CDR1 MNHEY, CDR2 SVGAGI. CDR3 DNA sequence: TGTGCCAGCAGTTCCCTCCTTTTTACATCGGAGGGCCGGGAGGAGACCCTGTACTTC. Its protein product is CASSSLLFTSEGREETLYF.

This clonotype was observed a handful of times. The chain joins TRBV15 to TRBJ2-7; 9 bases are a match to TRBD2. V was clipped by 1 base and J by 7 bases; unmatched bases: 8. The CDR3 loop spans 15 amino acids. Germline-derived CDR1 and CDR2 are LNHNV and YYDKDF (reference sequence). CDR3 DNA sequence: TGTGCCACCAGCAGAGCCCAGCGGGAGGTTGGGGAGCAGTACTTC. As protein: CATSRAQREVGEQYF. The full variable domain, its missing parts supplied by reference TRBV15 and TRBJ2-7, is DAMVIQNPRYQVTQFGKPVTLSCSQTLNHNVMYWYQQKSSQAPKLLFHYYDKDFNNEADTPDNFQSRRPNTSFCFLDIRSPGLGDTAMYLCATSRAQREVGEQYFGPGTRLTVT.

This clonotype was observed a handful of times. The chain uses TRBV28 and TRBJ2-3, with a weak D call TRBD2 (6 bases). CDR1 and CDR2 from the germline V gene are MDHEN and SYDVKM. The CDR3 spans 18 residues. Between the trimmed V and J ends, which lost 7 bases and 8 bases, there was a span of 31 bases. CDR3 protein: CASNPRGQGGGRRATQYF. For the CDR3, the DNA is TGTGCCAGCAACCCCCGCGGCCAGGGTGGAGGGAGGCGCGCTACGCAGTATTTT.

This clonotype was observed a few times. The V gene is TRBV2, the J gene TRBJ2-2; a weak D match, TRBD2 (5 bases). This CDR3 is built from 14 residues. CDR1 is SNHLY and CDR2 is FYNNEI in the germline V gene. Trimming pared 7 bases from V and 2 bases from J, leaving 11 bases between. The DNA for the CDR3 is TGTGCCAGCAAGGAGACTACTAACACCGGGGAGCTGTTTTTT. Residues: CASKETTNTGELFF.

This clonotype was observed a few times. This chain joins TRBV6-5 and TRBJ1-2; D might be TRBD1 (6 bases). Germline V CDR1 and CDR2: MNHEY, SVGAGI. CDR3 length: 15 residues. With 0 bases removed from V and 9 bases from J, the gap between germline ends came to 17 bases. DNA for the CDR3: TGTGCCAGCAGTTACTCCGAAGGGGGAGGTGGAAGCTACACCTTC. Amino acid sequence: CASSYSEGGGGSYTF.

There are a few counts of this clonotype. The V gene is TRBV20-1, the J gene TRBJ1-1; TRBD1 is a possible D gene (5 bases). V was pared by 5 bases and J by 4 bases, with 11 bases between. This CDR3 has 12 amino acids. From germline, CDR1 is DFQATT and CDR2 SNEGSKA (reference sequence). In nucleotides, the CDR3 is TGCAGTGCTCAAAGGGGAATCACTGAAGCTTTCTTT. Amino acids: CSAQRGITEAFF.

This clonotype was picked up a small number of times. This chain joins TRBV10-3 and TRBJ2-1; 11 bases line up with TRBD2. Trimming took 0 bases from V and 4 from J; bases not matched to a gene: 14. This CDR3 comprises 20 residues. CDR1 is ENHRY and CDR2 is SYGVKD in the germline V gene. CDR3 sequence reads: CAISESRLAGGPIGYNEQFF. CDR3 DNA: TGTGCCATCAGTGAGTCGCGATTAGCGGGAGGGCCTATAGGTTACAATGAGCAGTTCTTC.

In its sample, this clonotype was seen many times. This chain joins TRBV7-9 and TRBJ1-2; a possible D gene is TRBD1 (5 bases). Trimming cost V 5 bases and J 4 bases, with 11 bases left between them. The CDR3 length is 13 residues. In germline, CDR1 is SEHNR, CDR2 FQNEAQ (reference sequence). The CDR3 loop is CASSVGTTYGYTF. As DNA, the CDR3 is TGTGCCAGCAGCGTAGGGACGACCTATGGCTACACCTTC.

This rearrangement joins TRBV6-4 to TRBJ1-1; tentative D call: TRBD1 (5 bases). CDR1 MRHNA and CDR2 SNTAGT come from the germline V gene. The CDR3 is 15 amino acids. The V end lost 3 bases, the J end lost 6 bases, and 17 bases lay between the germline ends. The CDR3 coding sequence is TGTGCCAGCAGTGAAGGGGCAGGGTCGTACGCTGAAGCTTTCTTT. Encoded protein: CASSEGAGSYAEAFF.